Shown below are 28 T cell receptor beta chains from a single sample sequenced in a study of T cell responses to AZD1222 COVID-19 vaccine. Assay used: immunoSEQ multiplex PCR; TCRdb lists only in-frame clones, some missing. The sample contains about 64,000 clones, about nine tenths of which appear only once. Sequences were derived from peripheral blood, sampled 28 days after the second dose of the MenACWY control vaccine. The source of these receptors is an adult who received the MenACWY meningococcal vaccine as a control.

The rearrangement joins TRBV24-1 to TRBJ1-3; the D is unclear. Germline CDR1 reads KGHDR; CDR2 reads SFDVKD. The CDR3 runs 13 residues. V was pared by 4 bases and J by 4 bases, with 7 bases between. CDR3 DNA sequence: TGTGCCACCAGTGACCCGGTGGGAAACACCATATATTTT. Translated: CATSDPVGNTIYF.

The chain recombines TRBV4-2 with TRBJ2-5; D unresolved. Trimming stripped 0 bases from V and 3 bases from J, with 5 bases between. Germline loops: CDR1 LGHNA, CDR2 YNFKEQ. The CDR3 loop spans 13 amino acids. This CDR3 reads CASSQEWEETQYF. CDR3 DNA: TGTGCCAGCAGCCAAGAATGGGAAGAGACCCAGTACTTC.

The rearrangement links TRBV27 to TRBJ2-2; the D is unclear. Trimming removed 6 bases from V and 2 bases from J, with 13 bases in between. The CDR3 loop spans 15 amino acids. CDR1 and CDR2 from the germline V gene are MNHEY and SMNVEV (reference sequence). The CDR3 DNA sequence: TGTGCCAGCAGCCGCGAACCGATAAACACCGGGGAGCTGTTTTTT. Encoded protein: CASSREPINTGELFF.

The chain combines TRBV2 with TRBJ1-5; tentatively, D is TRBD1 (6 bases). CDR1 SNHLY and CDR2 FYNNEI come from the germline V gene. The CDR3 has 13 residues. V dropped 7 bases and J dropped 6 bases, with 13 bases sitting between them. The CDR3 sequence: CASMWDNGQPQHF. The CDR3 DNA is TGTGCCAGCATGTGGGACAATGGTCAGCCCCAGCATTTT.

The chain has TRBV2 and TRBJ1-1; no firm D call. The germline V gene has CDR1 SNHLY and CDR2 FYNNEI. V gave up 6 bases and J gave up 0 bases, with 11 bases separating them. This CDR3 has 14 amino acids. The CDR3 coding sequence is TGTGCCAGCAGGCTCCGGGTTATGAACACTGAAGCTTTCTTT. Residues: CASRLRVMNTEAFF. Based on the CDR3 plus reference TRBV2 and TRBJ1-1, the full variable domain is EPEVTQTPSHQVTQMGQEVILRCVPISNHLYFYWYRQILGQKVEFLVSFYNNEISEKSEIFDDQFSVERPDGSNFTLKIRSTKLEDSAMYFCASRLRVMNTEAFFGQGTRLTVV.

The rearrangement links TRBV3-1 (or the pseudogene TRBV3-2) to TRBJ2-3; 7 bases are a match to TRBD2. Germline V lookup: CDR1 LGHDT, CDR2 YNNKEL (reference sequence). The CDR3 loop spans 16 amino acids. The V segment lost 5 bases and the J segment 4 bases; nucleotides outside the gene matches: 12. CDR3 loop: CASSNKGGIGADTQYF. As DNA, the CDR3 is TGTGCCAGCAGCAACAAGGGAGGGATAGGGGCAGATACGCAGTATTTT.

This clone was found a few times. The J gene is TRBJ2-5, the V gene TRBV3-1 (or the pseudogene TRBV3-2); no firm D call. Germline lookup yields CDR1 LGHDT and CDR2 YNNKEL (reference sequence). CDR3 size: 15 residues. Trimming removed 0 bases from V and 2 bases from J, with 10 bases in between. The CDR3 nucleotides are TGTGCCAGCAGCCAAGATGGCACTCCTCAAGAGACCCAGTACTTC. Residues: CASSQDGTPQETQYF.

The rearrangement joins TRBV7-9 to TRBJ2-7; no reliable D call. V lost 5 bases, J lost 1 base, and 12 bases lay in between. The CDR3 has 14 residues. CDR1 is SEHNR, CDR2 FQNEAQ, per germline (reference sequence). This CDR3 reads CASSPQGRSYEQYF. In DNA form, the CDR3 reads TGTGCCAGCAGCCCCCAAGGGCGATCCTACGAGCAGTACTTC.

The chain carries TRBV28 and TRBJ2-7; D assignment may be TRBD1 or TRBD2 (5 bases each). Deletions cut 2 bases from V and 0 bases from J, with 8 bases between. The germline V gene has CDR1 MDHEN and CDR2 SYDVKM. The length of the CDR3 is 14 residues. In DNA form, the CDR3 reads TGTGCCAGCAGTTTACGGGGCCCCTCCTACGAGCAGTACTTC. Protein sequence: CASSLRGPSYEQYF.

The chain recombines TRBV29-1 with TRBJ2-6, with D maybe TRBD1 (6 bases). Germline CDR1 is SQVTM and CDR2 is ANQGSEA. V lost 3 bases and J lost 0, with 15 bases in between. This CDR3 spans 17 amino acids. CDR3 coding DNA: TGCAGCGTTGAGTACAGGGAGCCCTTCTCTGGGGCCAACGTCCTGACTTTC. Its protein product is CSVEYREPFSGANVLTF. Full variable domain (rest looked up from reference TRBV29-1 and TRBJ2-6): SAVISQKPSRDICQRGTSLTIQCQVDSQVTMMFWYRQQPGQSLTLIATANQGSEATYESGFVIDKFPISRPNLTFSTLTVSNMSPEDSSIYLCSVEYREPFSGANVLTFGAGSRLTVL.

This chain joins TRBV25-1 and TRBJ2-5; perhaps TRBD2 as D (5 bases). The V and J ends lost 6 bases and 5 bases respectively, with 25 bases between them. Germline V CDR1 and CDR2: MGHDK, SYGVNS. The CDR3 has 17 residues. CDR3 sequence: CASSHDLSWAGRETQYF. The CDR3 nucleotides read TGTGCCAGCAGCCACGACCTCTCCTGGGCGGGCCGTGAGACCCAGTACTTC.

This clone has a handful of counts. This chain joins TRBV25-1 and TRBJ2-7; 7 bases are shared with TRBD1. V was pared by 10 bases and J by 5 bases, with 5 bases of the junction left unmatched. CDR3 size: 11 residues. From germline, CDR1 is MGHDK and CDR2 SYGVNS. Here the CDR3 DNA reads TGTGCCACCCGCACAGGGGACGAGCAGTACTTC. As protein: CATRTGDEQYF.

This chain connects TRBV9 to TRBJ1-2; no clear D. From germline, CDR1 is SGDLS and CDR2 YYNGEE. The length of the CDR3 is 13 residues. Trimming left V 0 bases short and J 1 base short, with 4 bases between. The chain's CDR3 is CASSVEGNYGYTF. In DNA, the CDR3 is TGTGCCAGCAGCGTAGAGGGTAACTATGGCTACACCTTC.

The chain carries TRBV27 and TRBJ1-5, with D possibly being TRBD1 (6 bases). CDR3 length: 13 amino acids. The V end lost 4 bases, the J end lost 5 bases, and 9 bases lay between the germline ends. Germline CDR1 and CDR2: MNHEY and SMNVEV (reference sequence). CDR3 bases: TGTGCCAGCAGTTACAGGGAGGATCAGCCCCAGCATTTT. It yields the protein CASSYREDQPQHF.

The V gene is TRBV5-5, the J gene TRBJ1-5, with D uncertain. Trimming left V 0 bases short and J 6 bases short, with 16 bases between. The CDR3 has 16 amino acids. Germline V gives CDR1 SGHKS, CDR2 YYEKEE (reference sequence). The DNA for the CDR3 is TGTGCCAGCAGCTTGGAAGCCCCCCGAATCTCTCAGCCCCAGCATTTT. It specifies CASSLEAPRISQPQHF.

This clone occurred once. The chain recombines TRBV6-6 with TRBJ2-3, with 9 positions matching TRBD2. The V segment lost 6 bases and the J segment 0 bases; nucleotides outside the gene matches: 7. Germline V gene sequence: CDR1 MNHNY, CDR2 SVGAGI (reference sequence). The CDR3 runs to 16 residues. CDR3 region: CASRYTSGPSTDTQYF. The CDR3 nucleotides are TGTGCCAGCAGATATACTAGCGGGCCTAGCACAGATACGCAGTATTTT.

Only a few counts were recorded for this clone. The chain uses TRBV19 and TRBJ1-1; D perhaps matches TRBD1 (6 bases). Trimming shortened V by 6 bases and J by 1 base, and 15 bases separated the two germline ends. The CDR3 has 15 amino acids. Germline V CDR1 and CDR2: LNHDA, SQIVND (reference sequence). DNA of the CDR3: TGTGCCAGTAGAGACAGGTTTTCGGGGAACACTGAAGCTTTCTTT. This sequence encodes CASRDRFSGNTEAFF.

V usage is TRBV7-8 and J usage is TRBJ2-7; unclear D gene. The ends were cut back, 1 base at V and 2 bases at J, with 15 bases in the middle. The CDR3 loop spans 16 amino acids. Germline-derived CDR1 and CDR2 are SGHVS and FQNEAQ. DNA of the CDR3: TGTGCCAGCAGCTTAGGGGTTTCGGTGGCAGCCTACGAGCAGTACTTC. Translating it yields CASSLGVSVAAYEQYF. The whole variable domain, remainder taken from reference TRBV7-8 and TRBJ2-7, is GAGVSQSPRYKVAKRGQDVALRCDPISGHVSLFWYQQALGQGPEFLTYFQNEAQLDKSGLPSDRFFAERPEGSVSTLKIQRTQQEDSAVYLCASSLGVSVAAYEQYFGPGTRLTVT.

This chain uses TRBV7-9 with TRBJ2-7; D is perhaps TRBD1 (6 bases). The V end lost 1 base, the J end lost 9 bases, and 19 bases lay between the germline ends. The CDR3 sequence is 15 residues long. Germline V gene data show CDR1 as SEHNR and CDR2 as FQNEAQ (reference sequence). CDR3 coding DNA: TGTGCCAGCAGCTTAGTCTCAGGGGTGAGAGGTGTGCAGTACTTC. This gives the protein CASSLVSGVRGVQYF.

V is TRBV5-4 and J is TRBJ2-1; D unclear. This CDR3 region has 15 residues. Germline assignment: CDR1 SGHNT and CDR2 YYREEE (reference sequence). V was shortened by 2 bases and J by 6 bases, with 15 bases between the two germline ends. This CDR3 is CASSFSRARGNEQFF. The CDR3 bases are TGTGCCAGCAGCTTTTCCCGGGCTCGAGGCAATGAGCAGTTCTTC.

The gene calls are TRBV6-5 and TRBJ1-4, with D hard to call. The germline V gene encodes CDR1 MNHEY and CDR2 SVGAGI. This CDR3 region has 13 residues. V dropped 6 bases and J dropped 6 bases, with 11 bases sitting between them. The CDR3 sequence: CASSTLVDEKLFF. The CDR3 DNA reads TGTGCCAGCAGCACCCTAGTGGATGAAAAACTGTTTTTT.

The chain recombines TRBV7-2 with TRBJ2-5, with 12 bases that match TRBD2. Per the germline V gene, CDR1 is SGHTA and CDR2 is FQGNSA. Trimming removed 1 base from V and 4 bases from J; junction bases left unmatched: 13. The CDR3 length is 19 residues. The DNA for the CDR3 is TGTGCCAGCAGCTTAGGGACGGGGGGAACTAGCGGGAGGAGAGAGACCCAGTACTTC. Protein sequence: CASSLGTGGTSGRRETQYF.

This sequence joins TRBV19 and TRBJ2-3; the D gene is possibly TRBD2 (5 bases). The V gene's germline CDR1 is LNHDA and CDR2 SQIVND (reference sequence). The CDR3 length is 18 residues. The germline V and J ends were trimmed by 5 bases and 1 base, with 22 bases remaining between them. Here the CDR3 DNA reads TGTGCCAGTAGTCCGCCCAGAAAGCTAGCTTTGGGCACAGATACGCAGTATTTT. Translating it yields CASSPPRKLALGTDTQYF.

This rearrangement joins TRBV18 to TRBJ2-1; 9 positions agree with TRBD1. V was pared by 5 bases and J by 7 bases, with 12 bases of the junction left unmatched. CDR1 and CDR2 from the germline V gene are KGHSH and LQKENI. CDR3 length equals 16 residues. The CDR3 region is CASSSTGTGNLNEQFF. For the CDR3, the DNA is TGTGCCAGCTCATCAACCGGGACAGGGAATTTAAATGAGCAGTTCTTC.

The gene calls are TRBV27 and TRBJ2-3, with 15 bases fitting TRBD2. The CDR3 is made up of 16 amino acids. V lost 6 bases and J lost 4; bases outside the gene matches: 5. The V gene's germline CDR1 is MNHEY and CDR2 SMNVEV (reference sequence). The CDR3 sequence is CASSRTSGRAADTQYF. The DNA of the CDR3 is TGTGCCAGCAGCCGGACTAGCGGGAGGGCCGCAGATACGCAGTATTTT.

In this sample, this clone turned up once. The chain employs TRBV3-1 (or the pseudogene TRBV3-2) and TRBJ1-5, with D unclear. Germline V gene lookup returns CDR1 LGHDT and CDR2 YNNKEL (reference sequence). The CDR3 is made up of 14 amino acids. The V gene lost 0 bases and the J gene lost 6 bases, with 9 bases spanning the gap. The DNA of the CDR3 is TGTGCCAGCAGCCAAGACGCGGTCGTTCAGCCCCAGCATTTT. Its protein is CASSQDAVVQPQHF.

This chain links TRBV2 with TRBJ2-1; no definite D call. V was shortened by 3 bases and J by 0 bases, with 9 bases between the two germline ends. The CDR3 loop spans 15 amino acids. Germline V lookup: CDR1 SNHLY, CDR2 FYNNEI. The CDR3 region has the DNA TGTGCCAGCAGTGAGGGCGGAAGCTCCTACAATGAGCAGTTCTTC. Protein: CASSEGGSSYNEQFF.

The chain uses TRBV24-1 and TRBJ2-2, with D perhaps TRBD2 (6 bases). Looked up from germline, CDR1 is KGHDR and CDR2 is SFDVKD. The CDR3 runs to 12 residues. Trimming pared 8 bases from V and 6 bases from J, leaving 9 bases between. CDR3: CATKGEAGELFF. The CDR3 DNA sequence: TGTGCCACCAAAGGGGAGGCCGGGGAGCTGTTTTTT.